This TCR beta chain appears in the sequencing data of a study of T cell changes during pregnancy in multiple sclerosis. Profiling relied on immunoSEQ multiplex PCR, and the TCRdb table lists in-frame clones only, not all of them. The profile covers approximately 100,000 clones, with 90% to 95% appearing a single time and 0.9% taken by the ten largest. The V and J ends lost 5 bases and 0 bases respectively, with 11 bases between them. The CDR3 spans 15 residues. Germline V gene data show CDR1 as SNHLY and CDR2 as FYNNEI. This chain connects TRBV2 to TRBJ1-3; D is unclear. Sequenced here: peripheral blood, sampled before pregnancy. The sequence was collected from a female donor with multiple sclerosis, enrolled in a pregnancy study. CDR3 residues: CASSRGAVSGNTIYF. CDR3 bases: TGTGCCAGCAGTAGAGGAGCCGTCTCTGGAAACACCATATATTTT. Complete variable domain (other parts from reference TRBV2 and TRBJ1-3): EPEVTQTPSHQVTQMGQEVILRCVPISNHLYFYWYRQILGQKVEFLVSFYNNEISEKSEIFDDQFSVERPDGSNFTLKIRSTKLEDSAMYFCASSRGAVSGNTIYFGEGSWLTVV.